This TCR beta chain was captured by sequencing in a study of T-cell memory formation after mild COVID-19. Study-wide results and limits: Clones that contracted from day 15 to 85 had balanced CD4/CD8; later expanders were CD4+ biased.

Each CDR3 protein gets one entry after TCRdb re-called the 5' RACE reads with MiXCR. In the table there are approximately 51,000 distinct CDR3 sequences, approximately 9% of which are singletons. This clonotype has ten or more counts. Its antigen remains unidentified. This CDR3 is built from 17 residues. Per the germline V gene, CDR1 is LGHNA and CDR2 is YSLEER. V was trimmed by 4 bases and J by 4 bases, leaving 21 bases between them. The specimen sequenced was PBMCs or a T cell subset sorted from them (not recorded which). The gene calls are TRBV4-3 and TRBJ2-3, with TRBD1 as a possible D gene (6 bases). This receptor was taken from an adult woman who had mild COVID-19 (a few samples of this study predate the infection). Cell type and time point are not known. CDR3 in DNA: TGCGCCAGCAGCCCCGCACCTTTGGGGGCGCAACCAGATACGCAGTATTTT. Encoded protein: CASSPAPLGAQPDTQYF.